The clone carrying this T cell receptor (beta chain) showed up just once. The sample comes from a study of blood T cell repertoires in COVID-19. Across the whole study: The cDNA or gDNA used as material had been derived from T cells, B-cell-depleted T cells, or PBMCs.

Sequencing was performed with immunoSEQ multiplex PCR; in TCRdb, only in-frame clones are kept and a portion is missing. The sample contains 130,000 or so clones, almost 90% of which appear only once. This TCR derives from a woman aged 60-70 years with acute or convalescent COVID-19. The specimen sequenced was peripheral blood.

The CDR3 DNA is TGTGCCAGCAGCCTCCGGACAGGGGGCAACACTGAAGCTTTCTTT. This codes for CASSLRTGGNTEAFF. V usage is TRBV7-3 and J usage is TRBJ1-1, with TRBD1 matching over 11 bases. Per the germline V gene, CDR1 is SGHTA and CDR2 is FQGTGA. CDR3 length equals 15 residues. The V and J ends lost 5 bases and 2 bases, in that order; junction bases with no gene match: 4.